Following are 14 T cell receptor beta chains from one sample sequenced in a study of T-cell memory formation after mild COVID-19. TCRdb re-analysed the 5' RACE reads in MiXCR, keeping a single row per CDR3 protein. This sample yields 15,000 or so distinct CDR3 sequences, of which about a fifth are seen a single time; 50% to 70% belongs to the top ten. Sequencing was performed on PBMCs or a T cell subset sorted from them (not recorded which). The source is a man between 18 and 35 years old who had mild COVID-19 (a few samples of this study predate the infection). Cell type and time point are not known.

This clonotype was counted a few times. The rearrangement uses TRBV7-6 and TRBJ1-4, with TRBD1 identical over 7 bases. Trimming removed 0 bases from V and 5 bases from J; junction bases left unmatched: 0. This CDR3 comprises 14 residues. Germline CDR1 is SGHVS and CDR2 is FNYEAQ. CDR3 sequence (DNA): TGTGCCAGCAGCTTAGCGACAGGGAATGAAAAACTGTTTTTT. It specifies CASSLATGNEKLFF.

The gene calls are TRBV7-2 and TRBJ1-2, with a weak D call TRBD1 (5 bases). The CDR3 contains 15 residues. The germline gives CDR1 SGHTA, CDR2 FQGNSA. V lost 7 bases to trimming and J lost 4 bases, with 19 bases between them. CDR3 nucleotide sequence: TGTGCCAGCACCCCTCCCACGACAGCCGTCTATGGCTACACCTTC. It codes for CASTPPTTAVYGYTF.

This clonotype was detected a few times. V gene TRBV7-2 combines with J gene TRBJ2-1; tentatively, D is TRBD2 (6 bases). The CDR3 is made up of 13 amino acids. Trimming took off 1 base at V and 6 bases at J, with 7 bases between the two ends. Germline CDR1 reads SGHTA; CDR2 reads FQGNSA. The CDR3 coding sequence is TGTGCCAGCAGCTTAGGACTAGGCAATGAGCAGTTCTTC. It translates to CASSLGLGNEQFF.

Ten or more counts support this clonotype. The V gene is TRBV20-1, the J gene TRBJ1-1, with D maybe TRBD1 (6 bases). CDR3 length equals 12 residues. CDR1 and CDR2 (germline): DFQATT, SNEGSKA (reference sequence). The V gene lost 0 bases and the J gene lost 5 bases, with 7 bases spanning the gap. CDR3: CSARDRGTEAFF. In DNA form, the CDR3 reads TGCAGTGCTAGAGACAGGGGAACTGAAGCTTTCTTT.

This clonotype was recorded at least ten times. This chain connects TRBV6-6 to TRBJ2-7; a possible D gene is TRBD2 (6 bases). V shed 2 bases and J shed 1 base, with 12 bases lying between them. CDR3 size: 15 residues. Germline-derived CDR1 and CDR2 are MNHNY and SVGAGI (reference sequence). DNA of the CDR3: TGTGCCAGCAGTTACCGCGGGACTCCATCCTACGAGCAGTACTTC. Its protein is CASSYRGTPSYEQYF.

This clonotype has ten or more counts. J is TRBJ1-2 and V is TRBV10-3; 7 bases are a match to TRBD1. This CDR3 contains 13 residues. Trimming cost V 6 bases and J 4 bases; bases outside gene matches: 5. CDR1 and CDR2 from the germline V gene are ENHRY and SYGVKD. The CDR3 sequence: CAIRDRVTYGYTF. The CDR3 coding sequence is TGTGCCATCAGAGACAGGGTTACCTATGGCTACACCTTC.

Many counts were recorded for this clonotype. The V gene is TRBV6-5, the J gene TRBJ1-1; the D gene is possibly TRBD1 (5 bases). Trimming stripped 3 bases from V and 6 bases from J, with 11 bases between. The CDR3 extends over 13 amino acids. The germline gives CDR1 MNHEY, CDR2 SVGAGI. CDR3 residues: CASSYWGSAEAFF. DNA of the CDR3: TGTGCCAGCAGTTATTGGGGGAGCGCTGAAGCTTTCTTT.

The V and J genes are TRBV5-6 and TRBJ2-1; 9 bases fit TRBD1. Germline V gives CDR1 SGHDT, CDR2 YYEEEE. This CDR3 has 14 residues. V lost 3 bases, J lost 8 bases, and 6 bases stayed unmatched. CDR3 nucleotide sequence: TGTGCCAGCAGCTACCGGGACAGGGTCTATGAGCAGTTCTTC. Amino acids: CASSYRDRVYEQFF. The complete variable domain, with remaining parts taken from reference TRBV5-6 and TRBJ2-1, reads DAGVTQSPTHLIKTRGQQVTLRCSPKSGHDTVSWYQQALGQGPQFIFQYYEEEERQRGNFPDRFSGHQFPNYSSELNVNALLLGDSALYLCASSYRDRVYEQFFGPGTRLTVL.

This clonotype has only a few counts. The chain combines TRBV6-2 or TRBV6-3 with TRBJ1-5; a possible D gene is TRBD1 (5 bases). The length of the CDR3 is 19 residues. Germline V gene data show CDR1 as MNHEY and CDR2 as SVGEGT. The ends were cut back, 7 bases at V and 7 bases at J, with 32 bases in the middle. The CDR3 sequence is CASTHSRFSGWAWKQPQHF. Here the CDR3 DNA reads TGTGCCAGCACTCACTCGCGATTTTCAGGGTGGGCTTGGAAACAGCCCCAGCATTTT.

This clonotype has just a few counts. This chain connects TRBV7-2 to TRBJ1-2; D is unresolved. V was clipped by 5 bases and J by 4 bases, with 11 bases between them. This CDR3 contains 13 residues. Germline assignment: CDR1 SGHTA and CDR2 FQGNSA. This chain's CDR3 is CASSRNTGYGYTF. The CDR3 nucleotides read TGTGCCAGCAGCCGTAACACGGGCTATGGCTACACCTTC.

This clonotype was picked up many times. The rearrangement links TRBV28 to TRBJ2-2; D ambiguous. The CDR3 has 12 residues. Trimming cost V 4 bases and J 5 bases, with 5 bases left between them. Germline CDR1 MDHEN, CDR2 SYDVKM. This CDR3 is CASSSSTGELFF. In DNA form, the CDR3 reads TGTGCCAGCAGTTCCTCTACCGGGGAGCTGTTTTTT. Full variable domain (missing parts from reference TRBV28 and TRBJ2-2): DVKVTQSSRYLVKRTGEKVFLECVQDMDHENMFWYRQDPGLGLRLIYFSYDVKMKEKGDIPEGYSVSREKKERFSLILESASTNQTSMYLCASSSSTGELFFGEGSRLTVL.

This clonotype was detected a few times. This chain uses TRBV28 with TRBJ2-5; 9 nucleotides agree with TRBD1. V was pared by 5 bases and J by 8 bases, with 15 bases of the junction left unmatched. Germline lookup yields CDR1 MDHEN and CDR2 SYDVKM. This CDR3 spans 16 amino acids. As DNA, the CDR3 is TGTGCCAGCAGTCCTGGGACAGGGAGGTACGGGGCCACCCAGTACTTC. Translating gives CASSPGTGRYGATQYF.

This clonotype was counted ten times or more. This chain connects TRBV28 to TRBJ2-5, with 12 bases fitting TRBD2. This CDR3 region has 17 residues. V trimming: 3 bases; J trimming: 1 base; junction bases outside the gene matches: 6. Per germline, CDR1 MDHEN and CDR2 SYDVKM. CDR3: CASSFFLTSGGQETQYF. The DNA of the CDR3 is TGTGCCAGCAGTTTCTTCTTGACTAGCGGGGGCCAAGAGACCCAGTACTTC.

The gene calls are TRBV28 and TRBJ2-3, with 8 nucleotides matching TRBD2. Germline CDR1 is MDHEN and CDR2 is SYDVKM. There are 15 residues in the CDR3. The trim removed 5 bases at V and 2 bases at J, leaving 6 bases unmatched. CDR3: CASSPRRGVTDTQYF. The CDR3 DNA reads TGTGCCAGCAGTCCGAGGCGGGGGGTCACAGATACGCAGTATTTT.